What follows are 27 T cell receptor beta chains derived from one specimen sequenced in a study of blood T cell repertoires in COVID-19. Repertoires were generated with immunoSEQ multiplex PCR, while TCRdb's copy carries only in-frame clones and drops some. The sample lists some 200,000 clones; 70% to 90% were seen once. The sequencing input was PBMCs or T cells enriched from blood (not recorded which). The receptors come from a woman aged 18-35 years who had recovered from COVID-19.

V and J are TRBV5-1 and TRBJ2-1; the match to TRBD2 covers 9 bases. J lost 7 bases, V lost 6 bases, and 8 bases had no gene match. The length of the CDR3 is 14 residues. Germline V lookup: CDR1 SGHRS, CDR2 YFSETQ. CDR3 protein: CASTYSGSRNEQFF. CDR3 nucleotide sequence: TGCGCCAGCACCTATAGCGGGAGTCGGAATGAGCAGTTCTTC. The full variable domain, rest sourced from reference TRBV5-1 and TRBJ2-1, is KAGVTQTPRYLIKTRGQQVTLSCSPISGHRSVSWYQQTPGQGLQFLFEYFSETQRNKGNFPGRFSGRQFSNSRSEMNVSTLELGDSALYLCASTYSGSRNEQFFGPGTRLTVL.

V usage is TRBV20-1 and J usage is TRBJ1-3; 7 positions match TRBD1. Germline V lookup: CDR1 DFQATT, CDR2 SNEGSKA (reference sequence). V was pared by 3 bases and J by 0 bases, with 11 bases of the junction left unmatched. The CDR3 spans 17 residues. In nucleotides, the CDR3 is TGCAGTGCTAGTTCTGGGGACAGTATCGACTCTGGAAACACCATATATTTT. Encoded protein: CSASSGDSIDSGNTIYF.

The rearrangement links TRBV7-9 to TRBJ1-2; tentatively, D is TRBD1 (6 bases). Per the germline V gene, CDR1 is SEHNR and CDR2 is FQNEAQ (reference sequence). There are 16 residues in the CDR3. Trimming shortened V by 1 base and J by 4 bases, and 16 bases separated the two germline ends. The CDR3 bases are TGTGCCAGCAGCTTAGGCTCACAGGGAAACTTCTATGGCTACACCTTC. Its translation: CASSLGSQGNFYGYTF.

The J gene is TRBJ2-1, the V gene TRBV11-3, with 9 nucleotides matching TRBD1. The germline V gene encodes CDR1 SGHNT and CDR2 YENEEA. CDR3 length equals 15 residues. V shed 5 bases and J 6 bases; nucleotides not matched to a gene: 8. The CDR3 is CASSKGQGRGNEQFF. CDR3 DNA sequence: TGTGCCAGCAGCAAGGGACAGGGCAGGGGCAATGAGCAGTTCTTC.

The genes are TRBV5-1 and TRBJ1-1; no firm D call. Trimming took 0 bases from V and 6 from J, leaving 9 bases between them. This CDR3 spans 13 amino acids. The germline V gene has CDR1 SGHRS and CDR2 YFSETQ. CDR3 amino acids: CASSLGGRAEAFF. The CDR3 DNA reads TGCGCCAGCAGCTTGGGAGGTCGAGCTGAAGCTTTCTTT.

The chain carries TRBV19 and TRBJ2-2; 9 nucleotides agree with TRBD1. This CDR3 comprises 17 residues. V lost 7 bases to trimming and J lost 7 bases; unmatched junction nucleotides: 16. Per the germline V gene, CDR1 is LNHDA and CDR2 is SQIVND (reference sequence). The CDR3 bases are TGTGCCAGTATAGGCCCCAATGTACAGGGGGCTAACGGGGAGCTGTTTTTT. It specifies CASIGPNVQGANGELFF.

The chain joins TRBV30 to TRBJ2-7, with D unresolved. The CDR3 sequence is 11 residues long. V lost 2 bases and J 1 base, leaving 3 bases between the germline ends. Germline V gives CDR1 GTSNPN, CDR2 SVGIG (reference sequence). The CDR3 region is CAWSPSYEQYF. Written as DNA, the CDR3 is TGTGCCTGGAGTCCATCCTACGAGCAGTACTTC.

The chain joins TRBV28 to TRBJ1-5; 11 bases match TRBD1. This CDR3 is built from 15 residues. Germline CDR1 is MDHEN and CDR2 is SYDVKM. With V trimmed by 2 bases and J by 7 bases, 4 bases remained unmatched. CDR3 DNA: TGTGCCAGCAGTTTAGGACAGGGGGCAAGACAGCCCCAGCATTTT. Translation: CASSLGQGARQPQHF.

V gene TRBV7-2 combines with J gene TRBJ2-7; tentatively, D is TRBD2 (5 bases). Germline-derived CDR1 and CDR2 are SGHTA and FQGNSA. The CDR3 has 15 amino acids. V shed 3 bases and J shed 5 bases, with 17 bases lying between them. The CDR3, as DNA: TGTGCCAGCAGCTTTTTACGGGATACCCCCCACGAGCAGTACTTC. Its protein product is CASSFLRDTPHEQYF.

This CDR3 is CASSGSPLDRSGNTIYF. The DNA of the CDR3 is TGTGCCAGCAGTGGGTCCCCTTTGGACAGGTCAGGAAACACCATATATTTT. The chain has TRBV2 and TRBJ1-3, with 7 bases fitting TRBD1. CDR1 and CDR2 from the germline V gene are SNHLY and FYNNEI. The CDR3 is 17 residues long. Unmatched junction bases numbered 13, after V lost 4 bases and J lost 4 bases.

The V and J genes are TRBV15 and TRBJ2-2; D is perhaps TRBD2 (5 bases). CDR1 LNHNV and CDR2 YYDKDF come from the germline V gene (reference sequence). This CDR3 comprises 15 residues. The ends were cut back, 0 bases at V and 1 base at J, with 6 bases in the middle. The CDR3 is CATSRDRGNTGELFF. The CDR3 coding sequence is TGTGCCACCAGCAGAGATCGGGGGAACACCGGGGAGCTGTTTTTT.

The V call is TRBV9, the J call TRBJ2-7, with TRBD2 matching over 11 bases. Looked up from germline, CDR1 is SGDLS and CDR2 is YYNGEE. V shed 4 bases, J shed 6 bases, and the junction held 9 bases outside the gene matches. This CDR3 is built from 15 residues. As DNA, the CDR3 is TGTGCCAGCAGCCCCGATAGCGGGAGGGTGGGCGAGCAGTACTTC. Amino acids: CASSPDSGRVGEQYF.

The V call is TRBV5-6, the J call TRBJ2-2; a possible D gene is TRBD1 (6 bases). Trimming cost V 0 bases and J 6 bases, with 9 bases left between them. The CDR3 contains 14 residues. Germline loops: CDR1 SGHDT, CDR2 YYEEEE. CDR3 sequence reads: CASSLDRASGELFF. CDR3 coding DNA: TGTGCCAGCAGCTTGGACAGGGCCTCCGGGGAGCTGTTTTTT. Drawing the rest from reference TRBV5-6 and TRBJ2-2, the complete variable domain is DAGVTQSPTHLIKTRGQQVTLRCSPKSGHDTVSWYQQALGQGPQFIFQYYEEEERQRGNFPDRFSGHQFPNYSSELNVNALLLGDSALYLCASSLDRASGELFFGEGSRLTVL.

CDR3 DNA sequence: TGTGCCAGCACCGGACTAGTACGTAATGAGCAGTTCTTC. Protein product: CASTGLVRNEQFF. V is TRBV6-5 and J is TRBJ2-1, with 7 positions matching TRBD2. V was clipped by 7 bases and J by 7 bases; unmatched bases: 7. Per the germline V gene, CDR1 is MNHEY and CDR2 is SVGAGI. The CDR3 runs 13 residues.

The genes are TRBV6-5 and TRBJ2-1; 9 nucleotides match TRBD2. V trimming: 2 bases; J trimming: 7 bases; junction bases outside the gene matches: 9. Germline V lookup: CDR1 MNHEY, CDR2 SVGAGI. The CDR3 runs 16 residues. CDR3 amino acids: CASSYASSGSLNEQFF. The CDR3 region has the DNA TGTGCCAGCAGTTACGCTAGTAGCGGGAGCCTGAATGAGCAGTTCTTC.

V is TRBV9 and J is TRBJ2-7, with TRBD2 matching over 15 bases. Per germline, CDR1 SGDLS and CDR2 YYNGEE. With 4 bases clipped from V and 4 bases from J, the junction kept 3 bases outside the gene matches. There are 15 residues in the CDR3. The CDR3 region is CASSPGTSGGYEQYF. CDR3 bases: TGTGCCAGCAGCCCCGGGACTAGCGGGGGGTACGAGCAGTACTTC.

The chain is built from TRBV29-1 and TRBJ2-5; 11 bases line up with TRBD1. Unmatched junction bases numbered 5, after V lost 6 bases and J lost 2 bases. The CDR3 runs 14 residues. The V gene's germline CDR1 is SQVTM and CDR2 ANQGSEA. This CDR3 is CSVGQGASQETQYF. The CDR3 DNA follows: TGCAGCGTCGGACAGGGGGCTTCGCAAGAGACCCAGTACTTC.

V gene TRBV6-1 combines with J gene TRBJ1-1, with D uncertain. The CDR3 is made up of 12 amino acids. The germline V gene has CDR1 MNHNS and CDR2 SASEGT. Deletions cut 5 bases from V and 7 bases from J, with 11 bases between. CDR3 sequence: CASSPTGFEAFF. CDR3 nucleotides: TGTGCCAGCAGTCCGACGGGTTTTGAAGCTTTCTTT.

The chain links TRBV28 to TRBJ1-1, with D hard to call. Trimming pared 1 base from V and 1 base from J, leaving 7 bases between. The CDR3 length is 14 residues. CDR1 MDHEN and CDR2 SYDVKM come from the germline V gene. The CDR3 is CASSLSVRNTEAFF. The CDR3 DNA follows: TGTGCCAGCAGTTTATCCGTTAGGAACACTGAAGCTTTCTTT. Full variable domain (missing parts from reference TRBV28 and TRBJ1-1): DVKVTQSSRYLVKRTGEKVFLECVQDMDHENMFWYRQDPGLGLRLIYFSYDVKMKEKGDIPEGYSVSREKKERFSLILESASTNQTSMYLCASSLSVRNTEAFFGQGTRLTVV.

The chain joins TRBV4-3 to TRBJ1-5, with 8 nucleotides matching TRBD1. Germline lookup yields CDR1 LGHNA and CDR2 YSLEER. The CDR3 is made up of 15 amino acids. J gave up 1 base and V 4 bases, and 3 bases lay outside the gene matches. CDR3 loop: CASSLWTGSNQPQHF. The CDR3 DNA follows: TGCGCCAGCAGCCTTTGGACAGGGAGCAATCAGCCCCAGCATTTT.

The chain is built from TRBV3-1 (or the pseudogene TRBV3-2) and TRBJ2-6; D possibly corresponds to TRBD1 (6 bases). V dropped 1 base and J dropped 12 bases, with 16 bases sitting between them. Germline V gene lookup returns CDR1 LGHDT and CDR2 YNNKEL (reference sequence). The CDR3 runs 15 residues. CDR3 bases: TGTGCCAGCAGCCAAGTTTCCGGGACACTTAGCGTCCTGACTTTC. As protein: CASSQVSGTLSVLTF.

The V call is TRBV28, the J call TRBJ2-7, with TRBD1 matching over 7 bases. The CDR3 is 12 amino acids. V shed 6 bases and J 4 bases; nucleotides not matched to a gene: 3. The germline V gene encodes CDR1 MDHEN and CDR2 SYDVKM. The CDR3 DNA reads as TGTGCCAGCAGAGGGGGCTCATACGAGCAGTACTTC. This codes for CASRGGSYEQYF.

V is TRBV4-2 and J is TRBJ2-1; 9 bases align to TRBD2. The CDR3 consists of 17 residues. The V and J ends lost 0 bases and 5 bases, in that order; junction bases with no gene match: 8. CDR1 is LGHNA, CDR2 YNFKEQ, per germline. The CDR3 loop is CASSQDWGGRANNEQFF. CDR3 bases: TGTGCCAGCAGCCAAGATTGGGGCGGGAGGGCCAACAATGAGCAGTTCTTC.

The V call is TRBV7-2, the J call TRBJ2-3; D is possibly TRBD2 (6 bases). This CDR3 has 17 residues. In germline, CDR1 is SGHTA, CDR2 FQGNSA. V was clipped by 5 bases and J by 0 bases, with 18 bases between them. The CDR3, as DNA: TGTGCCAGCAGCCACGGAGGGGCGCCACCGAGCACAGATACGCAGTATTTT. It yields the protein CASSHGGAPPSTDTQYF.

The chain combines TRBV7-9 with TRBJ2-5; 11 bases are shared with TRBD2. The V and J ends lost 3 bases and 5 bases, in that order; junction bases with no gene match: 5. In germline, CDR1 is SEHNR, CDR2 FQNEAQ (reference sequence). CDR3 length: 15 residues. The CDR3 loop is CASSLTSGTGETQYF. The CDR3 DNA reads as TGTGCCAGCAGCTTGACTAGCGGGACTGGGGAGACCCAGTACTTC.

The chain couples TRBV30 to TRBJ1-1, with D tentatively TRBD1 (5 bases). The CDR3 sequence is 16 residues long. Per germline, CDR1 GTSNPN and CDR2 SVGIG (reference sequence). Trimming shortened V by 1 base and J by 0 bases, and 15 bases separated the two germline ends. The DNA for the CDR3 is TGTGCCTGGAGTGCCCCGAAGACAGCTTTGAACACTGAAGCTTTCTTT. Protein: CAWSAPKTALNTEAFF.

The rearrangement uses TRBV7-3 and TRBJ2-2; D call uncertain. The CDR3 extends over 12 amino acids. With 5 bases removed from V and 4 bases from J, the gap between germline ends came to 5 bases. Germline V gene sequence: CDR1 SGHTA, CDR2 FQGTGA. As DNA, the CDR3 is TGTGCCAGCAGCCCTGTCACCGGGGAGCTGTTTTTT. This sequence encodes CASSPVTGELFF.